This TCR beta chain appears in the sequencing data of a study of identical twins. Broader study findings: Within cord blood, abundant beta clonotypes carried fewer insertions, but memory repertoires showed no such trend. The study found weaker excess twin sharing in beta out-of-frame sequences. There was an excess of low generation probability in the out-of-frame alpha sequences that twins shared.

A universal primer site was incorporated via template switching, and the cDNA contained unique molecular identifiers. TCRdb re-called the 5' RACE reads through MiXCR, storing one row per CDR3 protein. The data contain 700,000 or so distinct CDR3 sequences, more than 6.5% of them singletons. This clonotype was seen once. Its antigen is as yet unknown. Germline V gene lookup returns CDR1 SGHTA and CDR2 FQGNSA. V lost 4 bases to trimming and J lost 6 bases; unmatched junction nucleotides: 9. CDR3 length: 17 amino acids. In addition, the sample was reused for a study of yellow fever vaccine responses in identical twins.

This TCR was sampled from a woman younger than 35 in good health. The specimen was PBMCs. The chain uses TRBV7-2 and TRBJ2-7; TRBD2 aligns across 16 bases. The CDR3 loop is CASSSGLAGGRGGEQYF. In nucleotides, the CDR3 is TGTGCCAGCAGCTCGGGACTAGCGGGGGGGAGAGGAGGCGAGCAGTACTTC.